This section outlines one T cell receptor (beta chain) sequence together with its context. What it binds is not known. A junction end diverges from the germline sequence, so it may reflect a read error. These data originate in a study of glioma-infiltrating T cells. The CDR3 contains 14 residues. Per the germline V gene, CDR1 is SEHNR and CDR2 is FQNEAQ (reference sequence). The study's findings and limits: Tissue-blood divergence was below expectation in non-neoplastic patients, above in gliomas.

TCR alpha and beta CDR3 regions were amplified from RNA using iRepertoire nested multiplex PCR. TCRdb processed the multiplex PCR reads anew with MiXCR; each CDR3 protein has one entry. The sample lists under 200,000 distinct CDR3 sequences, more than 35% occurring once. Sequencing was carried out using glioma tissue, nonneoplastic brain tissue, or PBMCs (not recorded which). This chain joins TRBV7-9 and TRBJ2-3, with 7 bases lining up with TRBD1. This receptor was taken from a human donor with low-grade glioma or glioblastoma, undergoing nonglioma brain surgery, or in good health (not recorded which). In DNA, the CDR3 is TGTGCCAGCAGCCCGGGACAGTGTGTCGATACTCAGTATTTT. Protein product: CASSPGQCVDTQYF. The full variable domain, with the rest looked up from reference TRBV7-9 and TRBJ2-3, is DTGVSQNPRHKITKRGQNVTFRCDPISEHNRLYWYRQTLGQGPEFLTYFQNEAQLEKSRLLSDRFSAERPKGSFSTLEIQRTEQGDSAMYLCASSPGQCVDTQYFGPGTRLTVL.